The present T cell receptor beta chain was sequenced within a study of blood T cell repertoires in COVID-19 (dated by TCRdb to 2020 to 2021). Describing the broader study: Collaborator samples came from the United States, Italy and Spain and covered acute and convalescent phases of COVID-19. The material from the prospective study consisted of cDNA or gDNA derived from T cells, B-cell-depleted T cells, or PBMCs. Subjects who had been exposed to COVID-19, were actively infected with it, or had recovered from it provided the deeply sampled blood TCRbeta repertoires that made up the dataset. The repertoires were made available in a free public database intended to serve as a resource for research on the immune response to SARS-CoV-2. Samples came from the ongoing ImmuneRACE study (first 160 participants) plus 1,254 subjects from 6 global collaborators. Nearly every sample came with metadata listing a de-identified subject ID, COVID-19 status, age in years and sex. HLA class I and class II types, where available, came from metadata supplied by the sample provider rather than from assay-based typing. What the research found in general, with its limitations: Clinical and demographic metadata were provided uncurated, with the amount varying by source and participant.

Notes on this clone: The antigen this receptor binds is unknown. Within one base of it there is no much larger clone, and no base qualities were kept.

CDR3 length: 16 amino acids, cysteine to phenylalanine. The read is trimmed to its CDR3 DNA, 48 bases read in frame from base 1. V loses 1 base of germline sequence and J loses 1 base, and the interval between the two ends is 12 bases. Looking up the germline V gene yields CDR1 LGHNA and CDR2 YNFKEQ. TCRbeta CDR3 regions were amplified from genomic DNA by means of the immunoSEQ Assay, a bias-controlled multiplex PCR. Per the authors' processing: Within the assay, amplification of reference gene primers was used to estimate how many nucleated cells each sample contained. To quantify the absolute abundance of each unique TCRbeta CDR3 rearrangement, sequence reads were collapsed and filtered. Productive Simpson clonality was computed per sample as the square root of Simpson's diversity index over productive rearrangements. TCRdb obtained this table from immuneACCESS and retained in-frame rearrangements with V and J assigned. These tables miss some clones; where compared with another copy, unresolved V genes account for less than half of the shortfall, and the remainder is unexplained. The DNA gave D and trimming, while V, J and clone size come from that table. The sample data list roughly 250,000 clones, and roughly four fifths of these were observed just once. The biggest ten clones account for around 3.5% of the sample.

Participants in the prospective study were aged about 18 to 100 years, lived in some 24 United States geographic areas, and enrolled through a virtual design. In the prospective study, participants were assigned to cohorts based on the clinical history participants reported in a screening survey and a study questionnaire. A participant counted as exposed if, within 2 weeks of entering the study, that participant had been in contact with someone who had a PCR-confirmed or clinician-diagnosed COVID-19 case. Mobile phlebotomists in the prospective study collected whole blood, serum and a nasopharyngeal or oropharyngeal swab from every participant. Participants in the prospective study had the option to provide additional blood draws and questionnaires over an approximately 2-month period. Before DNA extraction, prospective study blood samples were shipped either frozen or at room temperature.

Rearrangement joined TRBV4-2 to TRBJ2-3, with TRBD2 perhaps the D gene, on 6 matching bases. The clonotype was recovered from a woman aged 40 to 50 who had been exposed to COVID-19. The sequencing input was PBMCs or T cells enriched from blood (not recorded which). Here is the DNA: TGTGCCAGCAGCCAAGGGGCCGGGGGTGGCACAGATACGCAGTATTTT. Its protein reads: CASSQGAGGGTDTQYF.